This passage covers 13 T cell receptor beta chains from one sample sequenced in a study of blood T cell repertoires in COVID-19. Libraries were prepared by immunoSEQ multiplex PCR; TCRdb keeps only in-frame clonotypes and omits some of them. The sample holds 130,000 or so clones, around 83% seen once. The sequencing input was peripheral blood. These receptors came from a woman aged 60 to 75 with acute or convalescent COVID-19.

This rearrangement joins TRBV7-8 to TRBJ1-1, with D unresolved. The CDR3 consists of 14 residues. Per germline, CDR1 SGHVS and CDR2 FQNEAQ. The V gene lost 7 bases and the J gene lost 4 bases, with 16 bases spanning the gap. The CDR3 here is CASIPSGELTEAFF. The CDR3 DNA follows: TGTGCCAGCATCCCATCCGGGGAGCTCACTGAAGCTTTCTTT.

The chain links TRBV28 to TRBJ1-1; 10 bases are a match to TRBD1. The V gene end was trimmed by 6 bases and the J gene end by 6 bases; junction bases not matched to a gene: 10. In germline, CDR1 is MDHEN, CDR2 SYDVKM. CDR3 length: 15 amino acids. The CDR3 DNA sequence: TGTGCCAGCAGGAGGGGACAGGGGTGGGTCGCTGAAGCTTTCTTT. It codes for CASRRGQGWVAEAFF.

This chain joins TRBV7-9 and TRBJ1-1; D might be TRBD1 (5 bases). CDR1 is SEHNR, CDR2 FQNEAQ, per germline (reference sequence). V was pared by 5 bases and J by 6 bases, with 16 bases between. The CDR3 totals 14 residues. The CDR3 protein is CASSPRSGNPEAFF. The DNA for the CDR3 is TGTGCCAGCAGCCCCCGGTCAGGGAATCCTGAAGCTTTCTTT.

On this clone: At one end, the junction sequence differs from germline, possibly due to a read error. The gene calls are TRBV7-7 and TRBJ2-1; TRBD2 aligns across 11 bases. Looked up from germline, CDR1 is SSHAT and CDR2 is FNYEAQ (reference sequence). The CDR3 is 15 amino acids. The DNA for the CDR3 is TGTGCTAGCAGCTTAGTAGCGGGGGGGGCCAATGAGCAGTTCTTC. It specifies CASSLVAGGANEQFF.

The chain links TRBV7-7 to TRBJ2-5; D perhaps matches TRBD2 (5 bases). Germline V CDR1 and CDR2: SSHAT, FNYEAQ (reference sequence). There are 13 residues in the CDR3. This chain's CDR3 is CASARGNQETQYF. The DNA of the CDR3 is TGTGCTAGCGCCCGGGGTAACCAAGAGACCCAGTACTTC.

The V gene is TRBV30, the J gene TRBJ1-1, with D hard to call. CDR1 is GTSNPN and CDR2 is SVGIG in the germline V gene (reference sequence). The germline V and J ends were trimmed by 0 bases and 4 bases, with 9 bases remaining between them. This CDR3 has 13 amino acids. CDR3 residues: CAWSVRRVTEAFF. The DNA of the CDR3 is TGTGCCTGGAGTGTCCGGAGGGTCACTGAAGCTTTCTTT.

The V and J genes are TRBV4-2 and TRBJ1-2, with 7 bases matching TRBD1. The CDR3 loop spans 14 amino acids. Germline values: CDR1 LGHNA, CDR2 YNFKEQ. J gave up 2 bases and V 4 bases, and 4 bases lay outside the gene matches. The CDR3 DNA sequence: TGTGCCAGCAGCCTAGAACAGGGGAACTATGGCTACACCTTC. The encoded protein is CASSLEQGNYGYTF.

This sequence joins TRBV6-5 and TRBJ1-5; TRBD1 agrees at 11 bases. The germline gives CDR1 MNHEY, CDR2 SVGAGI. Trimming took 6 bases from V and 7 from J; bases not matched to a gene: 5. The CDR3 totals 14 residues. DNA for the CDR3: TGTGCCAGCAGCAGGACAGGGGGCGCCCAGCCCCAGCATTTT. It is translated as CASSRTGGAQPQHF.

V and J are TRBV7-9 and TRBJ2-5, with 8 positions matching TRBD1. This CDR3 comprises 15 residues. CDR1 is SEHNR and CDR2 is FQNEAQ in the germline V gene (reference sequence). V dropped 5 bases and J dropped 2; count of bases not matched to a gene: 7. CDR3 coding DNA: TGTGCCAGCAGCACGAGACAGGGGTGGCAAGAGACCCAGTACTTC. Its translation: CASSTRQGWQETQYF.

The genes are TRBV4-2 and TRBJ1-6; no firm D call. This CDR3 region has 14 residues. V was cut by 2 bases and J by 5 bases, with 7 bases left in between. From germline, CDR1 is LGHNA and CDR2 YNFKEQ. CDR3 nucleotide sequence: TGTGCCAGCAGCCAATGGGGAGATAATTCACCCCTCCACTTT. This encodes CASSQWGDNSPLHF.

The chain couples TRBV3-1 (or the pseudogene TRBV3-2) to TRBJ2-5; maybe TRBD2 (6 bases). Looked up from germline, CDR1 is LGHDT and CDR2 is YNNKEL (reference sequence). The V gene lost 1 base and the J gene lost 5 bases, with 17 bases spanning the gap. The CDR3 sequence is 16 residues long. The CDR3 loop is CASSQARQAGWETQYF. CDR3 nucleotides: TGTGCCAGCAGCCAAGCCCGGCAGGCGGGGTGGGAGACCCAGTACTTC.

The chain combines TRBV20-1 with TRBJ1-3; D is unresolved. CDR3 length equals 11 residues. V was trimmed by 5 bases and J by 1 base, leaving 3 bases between them. The germline V gene encodes CDR1 DFQATT and CDR2 SNEGSKA (reference sequence). CDR3 in amino acids: CSAQSGNTIYF. The CDR3 DNA follows: TGCAGTGCTCAGTCTGGAAACACCATATATTTT.

V gene TRBV6-1 combines with J gene TRBJ1-5; D is possibly TRBD1 (5 bases). Trimming shortened V by 3 bases and J by 3 bases, and 9 bases separated the two germline ends. The CDR3 spans 14 residues. CDR1 is MNHNS and CDR2 is SASEGT in the germline V gene. CDR3 sequence reads: CASSDGHHNQPQHF. Here the CDR3 DNA reads TGTGCCAGCAGTGACGGACACCACAATCAGCCCCAGCATTTT.